The 22 T cell receptor beta chains below come from one sample, sequenced in a study of vaccination and CD4 T cells after COVID-19. Documented treatment: roughly ten-day PBMC culture with coronavirus spike peptide pools or control peptides (ViraFEST assay). Their recognized antigens are unknown. With the Oncomine TCR Beta short-read assay, DNA from cultured CD4+ T cells was sequenced. TCRdb re-derived calls from the PCR reads in MiXCR, one entry per CDR3 protein. Here the sample spans 5,000 or so distinct CDR3 sequences, roughly 40% being singletons. Sample: CD4+ T cells from blood, cultured in vitro, taken after SARS-CoV-2 vaccination. These receptors came from a human donor who had recovered from COVID-19.

V gene TRBV29-1 combines with J gene TRBJ1-2, with TRBD1 identical over 7 bases. V shed 7 bases and J 7 bases; nucleotides not matched to a gene: 12. The CDR3 sequence is 13 residues long. From germline, CDR1 is SQVTM and CDR2 ANQGSEA. In DNA, the CDR3 is TGCAGCGACCACAGGGGCGCGGTGGGTGGCTACACCTTC. It encodes CSDHRGAVGGYTF.

The chain employs TRBV7-2 and TRBJ2-2, with 9 bases aligning to TRBD2. There are 16 residues in the CDR3. V lost 5 bases, J lost 4 bases, and 8 bases stayed unmatched. Germline V gives CDR1 SGHTA, CDR2 FQGNSA. In nucleotides, the CDR3 is TGTGCCAGCAGCCCCCAAGCGGGGGGAGGCACCGGGGAGCTGTTTTTT. This sequence encodes CASSPQAGGGTGELFF.

This clonotype was picked up a small number of times. The V call is TRBV7-2, the J call TRBJ1-1; TRBD1 matches 7 bases. Germline assignment: CDR1 SGHTA and CDR2 FQGNSA. This CDR3 has 14 residues. V lost 4 bases and J lost 0; bases outside the gene matches: 2. CDR3 residues: CASSSGQLNTEAFF. The CDR3 DNA reads TGTGCCAGCAGCTCGGGACAGCTGAACACTGAAGCTTTCTTT.

V gene TRBV6-2 or TRBV6-3 combines with J gene TRBJ2-1; 8 bases align to TRBD2. This CDR3 comprises 15 residues. The germline CDR1 and CDR2 sequences are MNHEY and SVGEGT. V was clipped by 6 bases and J by 6 bases; unmatched bases: 10. The CDR3 loop is CASRPRGGSVNEQFF. The CDR3 DNA is TGTGCCAGCAGACCCCGGGGGGGCTCCGTCAATGAGCAGTTCTTC.

This clonotype has a handful of counts. The rearrangement uses TRBV20-1 and TRBJ2-7; D uncertain. The V end lost 2 bases, the J end lost 3 bases, and 17 bases lay between the germline ends. Per germline, CDR1 DFQATT and CDR2 SNEGSKA (reference sequence). This CDR3 has 15 amino acids. CDR3 region: CSARPHGFQGYEQYF. The CDR3 nucleotides read TGCAGTGCTAGACCTCACGGCTTCCAAGGCTACGAGCAGTACTTC.

This clonotype occurred a few times. This chain connects TRBV10-3 to TRBJ1-5, with a tentative D call TRBD1 (5 bases). There are 13 residues in the CDR3. Germline assignment: CDR1 ENHRY and CDR2 SYGVKD. V lost 5 bases and J lost 4, with 9 bases in between. The CDR3 region is CAISQQGNQPQHF. DNA of the CDR3: TGTGCCATCAGTCAGCAGGGAAATCAGCCCCAGCATTTT.

Only one count was recorded for this clonotype. DNA of the CDR3: TGCGCCAGCAGCGGTACAGGTGACACTGAAGCTTTCTTT. Translation gives CASSGTGDTEAFF. This chain connects TRBV5-1 to TRBJ1-1, with D possibly TRBD1 on 5 matching bases. Germline V gene data show CDR1 as SGHRS and CDR2 as YFSETQ. V lost 4 bases and J lost 3, with 10 bases in between. The CDR3 spans 13 residues.

The chain combines TRBV9 with TRBJ2-1; D remains unclear. Trimming stripped 0 bases from V and 6 bases from J, with 7 bases between. Germline lookup yields CDR1 SGDLS and CDR2 YYNGEE. The CDR3 is 13 residues long. The CDR3 coding sequence is TGTGCCAGCAGCGTAGTGGGTTTCAATGAGCAGTTCTTC. Its protein is CASSVVGFNEQFF.

This clonotype has a single count. This chain links TRBV5-1 with TRBJ2-1; 7 bases are a match to TRBD2. V was pared by 0 bases and J by 10 bases, with 13 bases of the junction left unmatched. CDR1 SGHRS and CDR2 YFSETQ come from the germline V gene. The length of the CDR3 is 16 residues. Written as DNA, the CDR3 is TGCGCCAGCAGCTTGGCGGGGACTACGGAAGATGGGGAGCAGTTCTTC. Translating gives CASSLAGTTEDGEQFF.

This clonotype was recorded a few times. The chain is built from TRBV20-1 and TRBJ1-6, with TRBD1 matching over 9 bases. J was trimmed by 10 bases and V by 0 bases; bases with no gene match: 7. This CDR3 contains 15 residues. Germline lookup yields CDR1 DFQATT and CDR2 SNEGSKA (reference sequence). DNA of the CDR3: TGCAGTGCTAGAGATCGGGGACAGGGCCTCTCACCCCTCCACTTT. This sequence encodes CSARDRGQGLSPLHF.

V usage is TRBV19 and J usage is TRBJ1-5, with D possibly matching TRBD1 (6 bases). The CDR3 extends over 16 amino acids. V was trimmed by 4 bases and J by 0 bases, leaving 13 bases between them. CDR1 LNHDA and CDR2 SQIVND come from the germline V gene (reference sequence). DNA of the CDR3: TGTGCCAGTAGTAGGGGGGGACACCATAGCAATCAGCCCCAGCATTTT. Translated: CASSRGGHHSNQPQHF. Complete variable domain (other parts from reference TRBV19 and TRBJ1-5): DGGITQSPKYLFRKEGQNVTLSCEQNLNHDAMYWYRQDPGQGLRLIYYSQIVNDFQKGDIAEGYSVSREKKESFPLTVTSAQKNPTAFYLCASSRGGHHSNQPQHFGDGTRLSIL.

This chain uses TRBV19 with TRBJ2-7, with D possibly being TRBD1 (5 bases). CDR3 length: 14 residues. Per the germline V gene, CDR1 is LNHDA and CDR2 is SQIVND (reference sequence). Trimming removed 5 bases at V and 2 bases at J, with 13 bases between. CDR3 sequence reads: CASSQGHSAYEQYF. In DNA form, the CDR3 reads TGTGCCAGTAGTCAGGGCCACTCAGCCTACGAGCAGTACTTC.

The V call is TRBV11-3, the J call TRBJ1-6; D not resolved. Germline loops: CDR1 SGHNT, CDR2 YENEEA. The CDR3 loop spans 15 amino acids. Trimming took 5 bases from V and 9 from J, leaving 17 bases between them. The CDR3 nucleotides are TGTGCCAGCAGCCTCGGGCCGGAGAGAGGTTCACCCCTCCACTTT. Protein product: CASSLGPERGSPLHF.

V gene TRBV28 combines with J gene TRBJ2-2, with 8 bases matching TRBD1. The trim removed 7 bases at V and 7 bases at J, leaving 8 bases unmatched. This CDR3 is built from 14 residues. CDR1 MDHEN and CDR2 SYDVKM come from the germline V gene. CDR3 sequence reads: CASIDRGHLGELFF. CDR3 sequence (DNA): TGTGCCAGCATTGACAGGGGTCATCTCGGGGAGCTGTTTTTT. The full variable domain, with the rest looked up from reference TRBV28 and TRBJ2-2, is DVKVTQSSRYLVKRTGEKVFLECVQDMDHENMFWYRQDPGLGLRLIYFSYDVKMKEKGDIPEGYSVSREKKERFSLILESASTNQTSMYLCASIDRGHLGELFFGEGSRLTVL.

V gene TRBV7-6 combines with J gene TRBJ2-1, with D perhaps given as TRBD1 or TRBD2 (5 bases each). V shed 2 bases and J shed 7 bases, with 9 bases lying between them. This CDR3 has 13 amino acids. Germline V lookup: CDR1 SGHVS, CDR2 FNYEAQ. The CDR3, as DNA: TGTGCCAGCAGCTTACGGGGCCCAAATGAGCAGTTCTTC. It translates to CASSLRGPNEQFF.

This chain connects TRBV6-5 to TRBJ2-7, with TRBD2 matching over 9 bases. Germline V gene data show CDR1 as MNHEY and CDR2 as SVGAGI. V shed 3 bases and J 1 base; nucleotides not matched to a gene: 7. The CDR3 consists of 16 residues. The CDR3: CASSYGGLAGSYEQYF. The CDR3 coding sequence is TGTGCCAGCAGTTATGGGGGGCTAGCGGGGTCCTACGAGCAGTACTTC.

In this sample, this clonotype turned up a few times. The chain uses TRBV21-1 and TRBJ1-2; the D call TRBD1 from the table was never checked on the DNA. TRBV21-1 is classified as a pseudogene. The CDR3 has 16 amino acids. CDR3 nucleotide sequence: TGTGCCAGCAGCAAAGTTCGCCAGGGGGCTAGTTATGGCTACACCTTC. Its protein product is CASSKVRQGASYGYTF.

This clonotype was observed a single time. J is TRBJ1-4 and V is TRBV20-1, with 8 bases lining up with TRBD1. With 2 bases clipped from V and 4 bases from J, the junction kept 3 bases outside the gene matches. The CDR3 sequence is 14 residues long. Looked up from germline, CDR1 is DFQATT and CDR2 is SNEGSKA (reference sequence). CDR3 loop: CSARFRGLNEKLFF. In DNA form, the CDR3 reads TGCAGTGCTAGATTCAGGGGGCTTAATGAAAAACTGTTTTTT.

This rearrangement joins TRBV5-1 to TRBJ2-5, with TRBD2 as a possible D gene (6 bases). The V and J ends lost 3 bases and 4 bases respectively, with 19 bases between them. CDR3 length equals 16 residues. Looked up from germline, CDR1 is SGHRS and CDR2 is YFSETQ. In nucleotides, the CDR3 is TGCGCCAGCAGCTCCCTCTCGGAGGGCCGCGGAGAGACCCAGTACTTC. This translates into CASSSLSEGRGETQYF. Complete variable domain (other parts from reference TRBV5-1 and TRBJ2-5): KAGVTQTPRYLIKTRGQQVTLSCSPISGHRSVSWYQQTPGQGLQFLFEYFSETQRNKGNFPGRFSGRQFSNSRSEMNVSTLELGDSALYLCASSSLSEGRGETQYFGPGTRLLVL.

This clonotype was seen a few times. J is TRBJ1-1 and V is TRBV20-1; 7 bases align to TRBD1. CDR3 length: 13 residues. The V segment lost 3 bases and the J segment 5 bases; nucleotides outside the gene matches: 6. Germline CDR1 reads DFQATT; CDR2 reads SNEGSKA (reference sequence). CDR3 amino acids: CSASRQGPTEAFF. The CDR3, as DNA: TGCAGTGCTAGCAGACAGGGCCCTACTGAAGCTTTCTTT.

The chain carries TRBV7-9 and TRBJ1-1, with D unresolved. Germline CDR1 SEHNR, CDR2 FQNEAQ (reference sequence). V dropped 0 bases and J dropped 6 bases, with 11 bases sitting between them. The CDR3 totals 14 residues. CDR3: CASSLAEDNSEAFF. CDR3 bases: TGTGCCAGCAGCTTAGCAGAGGATAATTCTGAAGCTTTCTTT.

V usage is TRBV28 and J usage is TRBJ1-2, with D possibly matching TRBD1 (5 bases). The V end lost 3 bases, the J end lost 2 bases, and 16 bases lay between the germline ends. The CDR3 runs to 16 residues. Germline loops: CDR1 MDHEN, CDR2 SYDVKM. CDR3 region: CASSLETDSRNYGYTF. The CDR3 DNA reads TGTGCCAGCAGTTTGGAAACCGACAGCCGAAACTATGGCTACACCTTC.